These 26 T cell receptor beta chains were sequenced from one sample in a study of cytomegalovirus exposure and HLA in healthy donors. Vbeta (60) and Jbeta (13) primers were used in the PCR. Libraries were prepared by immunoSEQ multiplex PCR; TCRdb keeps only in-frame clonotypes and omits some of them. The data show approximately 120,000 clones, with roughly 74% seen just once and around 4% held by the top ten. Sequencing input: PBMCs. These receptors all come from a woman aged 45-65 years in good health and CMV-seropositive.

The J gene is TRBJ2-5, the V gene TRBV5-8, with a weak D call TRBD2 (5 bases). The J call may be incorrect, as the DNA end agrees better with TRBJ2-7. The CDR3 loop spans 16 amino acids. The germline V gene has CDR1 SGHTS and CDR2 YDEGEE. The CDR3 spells CASSLGMEESSYEQYF. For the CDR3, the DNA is TGTGCCAGCAGCTTGGGGATGGAGGAGAGCTCCTACGAGCAGTACTTC.

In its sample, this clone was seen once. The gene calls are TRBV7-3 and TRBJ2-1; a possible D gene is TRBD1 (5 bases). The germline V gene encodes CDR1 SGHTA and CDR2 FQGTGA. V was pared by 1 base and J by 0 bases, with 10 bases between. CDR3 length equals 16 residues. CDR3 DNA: TGTGCCAGCAGCTTAAGGCAGGGTAGCTCCTACAATGAGCAGTTCTTC. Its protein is CASSLRQGSSYNEQFF.

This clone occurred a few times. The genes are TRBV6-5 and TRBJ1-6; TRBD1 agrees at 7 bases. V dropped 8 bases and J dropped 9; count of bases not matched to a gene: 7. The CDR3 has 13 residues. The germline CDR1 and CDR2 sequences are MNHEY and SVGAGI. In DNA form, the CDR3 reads TGTGCCAGCGGGGGCACAGGGGTTTCACCCCTCCACTTT. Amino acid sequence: CASGGTGVSPLHF.

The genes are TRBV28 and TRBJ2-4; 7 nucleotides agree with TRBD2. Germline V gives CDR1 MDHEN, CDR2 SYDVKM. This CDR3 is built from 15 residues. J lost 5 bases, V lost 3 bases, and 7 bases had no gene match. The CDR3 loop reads CASSFASGGQNIQYF. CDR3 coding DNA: TGTGCCAGCAGTTTTGCTAGCGGAGGCCAAAACATTCAGTACTTC.

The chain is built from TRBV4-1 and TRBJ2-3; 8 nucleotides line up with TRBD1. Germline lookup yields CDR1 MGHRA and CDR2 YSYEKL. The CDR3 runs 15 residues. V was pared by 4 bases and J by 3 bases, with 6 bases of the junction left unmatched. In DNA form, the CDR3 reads TGCGCCAGCAGCCCCTGGACAGGGTCAACAGATACGCAGTATTTT. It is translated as CASSPWTGSTDTQYF.

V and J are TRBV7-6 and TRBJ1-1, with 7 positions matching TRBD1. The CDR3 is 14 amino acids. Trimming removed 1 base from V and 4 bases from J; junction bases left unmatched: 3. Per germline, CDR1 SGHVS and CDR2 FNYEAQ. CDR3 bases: TGTGCCAGCAGCTTAGAGGCAGGGGGCACTGAAGCTTTCTTT. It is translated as CASSLEAGGTEAFF.

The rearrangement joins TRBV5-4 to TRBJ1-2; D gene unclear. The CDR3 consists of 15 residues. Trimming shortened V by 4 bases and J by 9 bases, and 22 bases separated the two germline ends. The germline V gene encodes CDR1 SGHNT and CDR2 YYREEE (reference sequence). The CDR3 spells CASSQNRGSAESYTF. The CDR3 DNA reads TGTGCCAGCAGCCAAAACAGAGGCTCAGCGGAAAGCTACACCTTC.

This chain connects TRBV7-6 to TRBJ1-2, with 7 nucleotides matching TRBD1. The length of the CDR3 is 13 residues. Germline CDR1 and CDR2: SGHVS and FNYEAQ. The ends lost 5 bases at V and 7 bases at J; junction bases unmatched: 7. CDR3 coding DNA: TGTGCCAGCAGCGGATACAGGGGTTCTGGCTACACCTTC. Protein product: CASSGYRGSGYTF.

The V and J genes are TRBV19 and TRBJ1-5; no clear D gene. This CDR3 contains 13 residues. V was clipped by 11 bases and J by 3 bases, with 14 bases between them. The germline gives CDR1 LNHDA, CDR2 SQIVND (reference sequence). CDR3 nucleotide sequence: TGTGCCGGAGGGCGGACCTACAATCAGCCCCAGCATTTT. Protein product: CAGGRTYNQPQHF.

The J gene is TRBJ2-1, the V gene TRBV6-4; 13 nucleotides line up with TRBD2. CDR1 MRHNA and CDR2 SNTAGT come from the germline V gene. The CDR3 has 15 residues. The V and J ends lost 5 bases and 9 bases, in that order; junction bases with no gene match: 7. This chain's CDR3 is CASSSLAGGQGEQFF. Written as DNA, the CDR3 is TGTGCCAGCAGTTCACTAGCGGGGGGGCAAGGTGAGCAGTTCTTC.

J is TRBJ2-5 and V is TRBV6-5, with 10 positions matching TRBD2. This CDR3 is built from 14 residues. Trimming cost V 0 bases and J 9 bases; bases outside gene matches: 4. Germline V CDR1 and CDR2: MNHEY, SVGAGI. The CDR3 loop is CASSYSSGGMAQYF. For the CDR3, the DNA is TGTGCCAGCAGTTACTCTAGCGGGGGGATGGCCCAGTACTTC.

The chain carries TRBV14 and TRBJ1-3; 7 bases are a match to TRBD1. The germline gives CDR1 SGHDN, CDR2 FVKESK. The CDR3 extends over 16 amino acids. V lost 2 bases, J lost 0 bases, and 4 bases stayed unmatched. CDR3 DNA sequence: TGTGCCAGCAGCCAACCCGGGACAGTCTCTGGAAACACCATATATTTT. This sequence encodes CASSQPGTVSGNTIYF. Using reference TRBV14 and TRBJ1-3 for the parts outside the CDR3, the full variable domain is EAGVTQFPSHSVIEKGQTVTLRCDPISGHDNLYWYRRVMGKEIKFLLHFVKESKQDESGMPNNRFLAERTGGTYSTLKVQPAELEDSGVYFCASSQPGTVSGNTIYFGEGSWLTVV.

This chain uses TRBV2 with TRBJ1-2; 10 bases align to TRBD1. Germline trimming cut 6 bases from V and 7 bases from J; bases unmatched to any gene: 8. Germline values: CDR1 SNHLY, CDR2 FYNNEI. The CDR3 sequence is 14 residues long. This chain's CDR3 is CASRMTGGAGGYTF. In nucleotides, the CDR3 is TGTGCCAGCAGAATGACAGGGGGCGCTGGTGGCTACACCTTC.

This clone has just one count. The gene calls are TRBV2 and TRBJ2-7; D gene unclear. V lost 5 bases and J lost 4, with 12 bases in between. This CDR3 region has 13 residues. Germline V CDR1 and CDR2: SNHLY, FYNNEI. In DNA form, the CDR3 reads TGTGCCAGCAGTTCCGGGTCCCAATACGAGCAGTACTTC. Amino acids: CASSSGSQYEQYF.

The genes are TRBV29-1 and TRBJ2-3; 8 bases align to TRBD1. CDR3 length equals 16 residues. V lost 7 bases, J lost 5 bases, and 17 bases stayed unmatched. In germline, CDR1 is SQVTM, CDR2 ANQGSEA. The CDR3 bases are TGCAGCGCTAAAACAGGGGGGCCCCTTGGGCGAGATACGCAGTATTTT. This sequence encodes CSAKTGGPLGRDTQYF.

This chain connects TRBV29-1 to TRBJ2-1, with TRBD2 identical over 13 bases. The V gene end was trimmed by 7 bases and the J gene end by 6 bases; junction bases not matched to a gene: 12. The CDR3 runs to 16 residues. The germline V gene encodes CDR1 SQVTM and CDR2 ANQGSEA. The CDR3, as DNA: TGCAGCGCCAGACTAGCGGGGGGTCCCTTGGGCAATGAGCAGTTCTTC. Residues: CSARLAGGPLGNEQFF.

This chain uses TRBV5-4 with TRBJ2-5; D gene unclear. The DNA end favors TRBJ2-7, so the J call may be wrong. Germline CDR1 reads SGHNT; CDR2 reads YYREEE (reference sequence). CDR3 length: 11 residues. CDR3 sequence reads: CASSHNYEQYF. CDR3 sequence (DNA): TGTGCCAGCAGCCACAACTACGAGCAGTACTTC.

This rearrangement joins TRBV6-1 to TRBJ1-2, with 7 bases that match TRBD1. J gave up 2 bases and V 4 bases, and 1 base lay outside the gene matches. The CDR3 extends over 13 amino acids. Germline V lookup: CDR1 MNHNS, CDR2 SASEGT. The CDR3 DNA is TGTGCCAGCAGTGGGGGACAGAACTATGGCTACACCTTC. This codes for CASSGGQNYGYTF.

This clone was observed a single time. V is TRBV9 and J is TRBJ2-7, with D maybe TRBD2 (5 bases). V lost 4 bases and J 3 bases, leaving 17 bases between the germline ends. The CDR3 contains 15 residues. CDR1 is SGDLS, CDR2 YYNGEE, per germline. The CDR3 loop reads CASSLHPGNYYEQYF. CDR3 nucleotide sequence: TGTGCCAGCAGCCTCCACCCCGGGAACTACTACGAGCAGTACTTC.

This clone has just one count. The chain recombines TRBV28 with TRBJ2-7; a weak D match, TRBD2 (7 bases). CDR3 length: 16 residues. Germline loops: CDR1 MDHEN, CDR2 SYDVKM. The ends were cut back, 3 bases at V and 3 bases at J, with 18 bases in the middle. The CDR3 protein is CASSFFNGGPIYEQYF. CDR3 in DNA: TGTGCCAGCAGTTTCTTTAACGGGGGGCCAATCTACGAGCAGTACTTC.

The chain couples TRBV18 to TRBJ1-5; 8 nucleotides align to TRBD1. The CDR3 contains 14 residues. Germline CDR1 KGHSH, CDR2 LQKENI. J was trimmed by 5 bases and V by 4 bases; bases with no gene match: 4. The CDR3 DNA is TGTGCCAGCTCACAAGACAGGGGATATCAGCCCCAGCATTTT. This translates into CASSQDRGYQPQHF.

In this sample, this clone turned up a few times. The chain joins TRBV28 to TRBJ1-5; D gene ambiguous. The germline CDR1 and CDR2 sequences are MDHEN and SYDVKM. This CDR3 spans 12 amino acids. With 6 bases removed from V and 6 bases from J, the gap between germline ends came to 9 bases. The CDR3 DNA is TGTGCCAGCAGAAGGAGGGTTCAGCCCCAGCATTTT. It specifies CASRRRVQPQHF.

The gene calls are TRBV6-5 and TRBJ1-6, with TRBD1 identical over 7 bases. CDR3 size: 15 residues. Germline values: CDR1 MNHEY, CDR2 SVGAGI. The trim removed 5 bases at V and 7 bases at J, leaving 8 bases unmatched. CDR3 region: CASSRPDRDNSPLHF. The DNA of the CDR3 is TGTGCCAGCAGTCGGCCAGACAGGGACAATTCACCCCTCCACTTT.

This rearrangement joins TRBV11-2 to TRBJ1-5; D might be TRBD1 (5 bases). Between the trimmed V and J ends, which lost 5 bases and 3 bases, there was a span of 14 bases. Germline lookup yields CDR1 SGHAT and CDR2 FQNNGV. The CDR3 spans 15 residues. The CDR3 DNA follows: TGTGCCAGCAGCCCCGGGGGGGGGTACAATCAGCCCCAGCATTTT. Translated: CASSPGGGYNQPQHF.

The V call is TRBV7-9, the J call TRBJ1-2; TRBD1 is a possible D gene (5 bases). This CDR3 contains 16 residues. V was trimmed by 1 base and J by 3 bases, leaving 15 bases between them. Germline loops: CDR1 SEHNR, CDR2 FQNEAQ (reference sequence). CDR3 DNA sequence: TGTGCCAGCAGCTTAGGTCCGGAGGGGAAAGACTATGGCTACACCTTC. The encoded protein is CASSLGPEGKDYGYTF.

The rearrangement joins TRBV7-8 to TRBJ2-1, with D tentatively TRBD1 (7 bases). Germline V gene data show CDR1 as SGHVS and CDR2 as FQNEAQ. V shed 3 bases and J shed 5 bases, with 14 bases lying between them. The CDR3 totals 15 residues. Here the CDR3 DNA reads TGTGCCAGCAGCTTTCGGCAGGGGGGTGACAATGAGCAGTTCTTC. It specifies CASSFRQGGDNEQFF.